This TCR beta chain was identified in a study of T cells in women clearing cervical HPV infection. The method was immunoSEQ multiplex PCR; TCRdb's version includes in-frame clones alone and lacks a portion of them. The sample table sets out about 23,000 clones. Study-wide points: TRBV6-7 relative abundance averaged approximately 0.1% in cases and under 0.2% in controls. CIN3+ cases had significantly higher TCR richness than controls; evenness did not differ.

All donors had a single incident cervical HPV16 infection, not prevalent. Per germline, CDR1 MNHNS and CDR2 SASEGT. Trimming pared 1 base from V and 5 bases from J, leaving 17 bases between. The CDR3 has 17 amino acids. As for this clone: What it binds is not known. The read ends 3 residues early relative to the CDR3; the germline J gene fills the gap.

This TCR was sampled from a woman between 18 and 70 years old with a cervical HPV16 infection that either progressed to CIN3+ or cleared (not recorded which). The chain has TRBV6-1 and TRBJ1-4; D remains unclear. Material for sequencing was blood buffy coat. The sequenced part of the CDR3 DNA is TGTGCCAGCAGTGAAGAACGATTCAGTGACGGGAATGAAAAA. It codes for CASSEERFSDGNEK. From start to end, the CDR3 is CASSEERFSDGNEKLFF.